Judged by abundance, the clone carrying this T cell receptor (beta chain) is medium-sized. V dropped 2 bases and J dropped 6; count of bases not matched to a gene: 8. This CDR3 is 15 amino acids long. Germline V gives CDR1 DFQATT, CDR2 SNEGSKA (reference sequence). TCRdb re-called the 5' RACE reads with MiXCR, one entry per CDR3 protein. The table includes about 8,900 distinct CDR3 sequences, around a quarter detected once. The clonotype originates from a female donor with breast cancer. This rearrangement joins TRBV20-1 to TRBJ2-3; 10 bases match TRBD2. The sample taken for sequencing was naive CD4+ T cells sorted from a lymph node. Documented subset: naive CD4+ T cells, CD4+CD45RA+CD25-. For the CDR3, the DNA is TGCAGTGCTAGAAGCCTAGCGGGAGTATGGGATACGCAGTATTTT. Translation: CSARSLAGVWDTQYF.